This TCR beta chain was observed in a study of T cells in localized non-small cell lung cancer. Sequenced by immunoSEQ multiplex PCR; TCRdb stores in-frame clones only, minus some. The data show tens of thousands of clones, just over 90% seen once. CDR1 is MNHEY and CDR2 is SVGAGI in the germline V gene. The ends were cut back, 5 bases at V and 0 bases at J, with 13 bases in the middle. The CDR3 length is 15 residues. On this clone itself: The antigen remains undetermined.

Overall study results and limits: It was uninvolved adjacent lung that showed the highest T cell clonality, exceeding tumor. A higher density of T cells in blood coincided with extended overall survival. Median detection of top 100 tumor clones in adjacent lung was around 60 clones.

The specimen comprised peripheral blood, sampled before any cancer treatment. The rearrangement links TRBV6-5 to TRBJ1-1; D ambiguous. This TCR came from a female donor aged 60 or older with stage I lung adenocarcinoma. CDR3 DNA: TGTGCCAGCAGTAGGCCTAACGGGATGAACACTGAAGCTTTCTTT. Protein sequence: CASSRPNGMNTEAFF.